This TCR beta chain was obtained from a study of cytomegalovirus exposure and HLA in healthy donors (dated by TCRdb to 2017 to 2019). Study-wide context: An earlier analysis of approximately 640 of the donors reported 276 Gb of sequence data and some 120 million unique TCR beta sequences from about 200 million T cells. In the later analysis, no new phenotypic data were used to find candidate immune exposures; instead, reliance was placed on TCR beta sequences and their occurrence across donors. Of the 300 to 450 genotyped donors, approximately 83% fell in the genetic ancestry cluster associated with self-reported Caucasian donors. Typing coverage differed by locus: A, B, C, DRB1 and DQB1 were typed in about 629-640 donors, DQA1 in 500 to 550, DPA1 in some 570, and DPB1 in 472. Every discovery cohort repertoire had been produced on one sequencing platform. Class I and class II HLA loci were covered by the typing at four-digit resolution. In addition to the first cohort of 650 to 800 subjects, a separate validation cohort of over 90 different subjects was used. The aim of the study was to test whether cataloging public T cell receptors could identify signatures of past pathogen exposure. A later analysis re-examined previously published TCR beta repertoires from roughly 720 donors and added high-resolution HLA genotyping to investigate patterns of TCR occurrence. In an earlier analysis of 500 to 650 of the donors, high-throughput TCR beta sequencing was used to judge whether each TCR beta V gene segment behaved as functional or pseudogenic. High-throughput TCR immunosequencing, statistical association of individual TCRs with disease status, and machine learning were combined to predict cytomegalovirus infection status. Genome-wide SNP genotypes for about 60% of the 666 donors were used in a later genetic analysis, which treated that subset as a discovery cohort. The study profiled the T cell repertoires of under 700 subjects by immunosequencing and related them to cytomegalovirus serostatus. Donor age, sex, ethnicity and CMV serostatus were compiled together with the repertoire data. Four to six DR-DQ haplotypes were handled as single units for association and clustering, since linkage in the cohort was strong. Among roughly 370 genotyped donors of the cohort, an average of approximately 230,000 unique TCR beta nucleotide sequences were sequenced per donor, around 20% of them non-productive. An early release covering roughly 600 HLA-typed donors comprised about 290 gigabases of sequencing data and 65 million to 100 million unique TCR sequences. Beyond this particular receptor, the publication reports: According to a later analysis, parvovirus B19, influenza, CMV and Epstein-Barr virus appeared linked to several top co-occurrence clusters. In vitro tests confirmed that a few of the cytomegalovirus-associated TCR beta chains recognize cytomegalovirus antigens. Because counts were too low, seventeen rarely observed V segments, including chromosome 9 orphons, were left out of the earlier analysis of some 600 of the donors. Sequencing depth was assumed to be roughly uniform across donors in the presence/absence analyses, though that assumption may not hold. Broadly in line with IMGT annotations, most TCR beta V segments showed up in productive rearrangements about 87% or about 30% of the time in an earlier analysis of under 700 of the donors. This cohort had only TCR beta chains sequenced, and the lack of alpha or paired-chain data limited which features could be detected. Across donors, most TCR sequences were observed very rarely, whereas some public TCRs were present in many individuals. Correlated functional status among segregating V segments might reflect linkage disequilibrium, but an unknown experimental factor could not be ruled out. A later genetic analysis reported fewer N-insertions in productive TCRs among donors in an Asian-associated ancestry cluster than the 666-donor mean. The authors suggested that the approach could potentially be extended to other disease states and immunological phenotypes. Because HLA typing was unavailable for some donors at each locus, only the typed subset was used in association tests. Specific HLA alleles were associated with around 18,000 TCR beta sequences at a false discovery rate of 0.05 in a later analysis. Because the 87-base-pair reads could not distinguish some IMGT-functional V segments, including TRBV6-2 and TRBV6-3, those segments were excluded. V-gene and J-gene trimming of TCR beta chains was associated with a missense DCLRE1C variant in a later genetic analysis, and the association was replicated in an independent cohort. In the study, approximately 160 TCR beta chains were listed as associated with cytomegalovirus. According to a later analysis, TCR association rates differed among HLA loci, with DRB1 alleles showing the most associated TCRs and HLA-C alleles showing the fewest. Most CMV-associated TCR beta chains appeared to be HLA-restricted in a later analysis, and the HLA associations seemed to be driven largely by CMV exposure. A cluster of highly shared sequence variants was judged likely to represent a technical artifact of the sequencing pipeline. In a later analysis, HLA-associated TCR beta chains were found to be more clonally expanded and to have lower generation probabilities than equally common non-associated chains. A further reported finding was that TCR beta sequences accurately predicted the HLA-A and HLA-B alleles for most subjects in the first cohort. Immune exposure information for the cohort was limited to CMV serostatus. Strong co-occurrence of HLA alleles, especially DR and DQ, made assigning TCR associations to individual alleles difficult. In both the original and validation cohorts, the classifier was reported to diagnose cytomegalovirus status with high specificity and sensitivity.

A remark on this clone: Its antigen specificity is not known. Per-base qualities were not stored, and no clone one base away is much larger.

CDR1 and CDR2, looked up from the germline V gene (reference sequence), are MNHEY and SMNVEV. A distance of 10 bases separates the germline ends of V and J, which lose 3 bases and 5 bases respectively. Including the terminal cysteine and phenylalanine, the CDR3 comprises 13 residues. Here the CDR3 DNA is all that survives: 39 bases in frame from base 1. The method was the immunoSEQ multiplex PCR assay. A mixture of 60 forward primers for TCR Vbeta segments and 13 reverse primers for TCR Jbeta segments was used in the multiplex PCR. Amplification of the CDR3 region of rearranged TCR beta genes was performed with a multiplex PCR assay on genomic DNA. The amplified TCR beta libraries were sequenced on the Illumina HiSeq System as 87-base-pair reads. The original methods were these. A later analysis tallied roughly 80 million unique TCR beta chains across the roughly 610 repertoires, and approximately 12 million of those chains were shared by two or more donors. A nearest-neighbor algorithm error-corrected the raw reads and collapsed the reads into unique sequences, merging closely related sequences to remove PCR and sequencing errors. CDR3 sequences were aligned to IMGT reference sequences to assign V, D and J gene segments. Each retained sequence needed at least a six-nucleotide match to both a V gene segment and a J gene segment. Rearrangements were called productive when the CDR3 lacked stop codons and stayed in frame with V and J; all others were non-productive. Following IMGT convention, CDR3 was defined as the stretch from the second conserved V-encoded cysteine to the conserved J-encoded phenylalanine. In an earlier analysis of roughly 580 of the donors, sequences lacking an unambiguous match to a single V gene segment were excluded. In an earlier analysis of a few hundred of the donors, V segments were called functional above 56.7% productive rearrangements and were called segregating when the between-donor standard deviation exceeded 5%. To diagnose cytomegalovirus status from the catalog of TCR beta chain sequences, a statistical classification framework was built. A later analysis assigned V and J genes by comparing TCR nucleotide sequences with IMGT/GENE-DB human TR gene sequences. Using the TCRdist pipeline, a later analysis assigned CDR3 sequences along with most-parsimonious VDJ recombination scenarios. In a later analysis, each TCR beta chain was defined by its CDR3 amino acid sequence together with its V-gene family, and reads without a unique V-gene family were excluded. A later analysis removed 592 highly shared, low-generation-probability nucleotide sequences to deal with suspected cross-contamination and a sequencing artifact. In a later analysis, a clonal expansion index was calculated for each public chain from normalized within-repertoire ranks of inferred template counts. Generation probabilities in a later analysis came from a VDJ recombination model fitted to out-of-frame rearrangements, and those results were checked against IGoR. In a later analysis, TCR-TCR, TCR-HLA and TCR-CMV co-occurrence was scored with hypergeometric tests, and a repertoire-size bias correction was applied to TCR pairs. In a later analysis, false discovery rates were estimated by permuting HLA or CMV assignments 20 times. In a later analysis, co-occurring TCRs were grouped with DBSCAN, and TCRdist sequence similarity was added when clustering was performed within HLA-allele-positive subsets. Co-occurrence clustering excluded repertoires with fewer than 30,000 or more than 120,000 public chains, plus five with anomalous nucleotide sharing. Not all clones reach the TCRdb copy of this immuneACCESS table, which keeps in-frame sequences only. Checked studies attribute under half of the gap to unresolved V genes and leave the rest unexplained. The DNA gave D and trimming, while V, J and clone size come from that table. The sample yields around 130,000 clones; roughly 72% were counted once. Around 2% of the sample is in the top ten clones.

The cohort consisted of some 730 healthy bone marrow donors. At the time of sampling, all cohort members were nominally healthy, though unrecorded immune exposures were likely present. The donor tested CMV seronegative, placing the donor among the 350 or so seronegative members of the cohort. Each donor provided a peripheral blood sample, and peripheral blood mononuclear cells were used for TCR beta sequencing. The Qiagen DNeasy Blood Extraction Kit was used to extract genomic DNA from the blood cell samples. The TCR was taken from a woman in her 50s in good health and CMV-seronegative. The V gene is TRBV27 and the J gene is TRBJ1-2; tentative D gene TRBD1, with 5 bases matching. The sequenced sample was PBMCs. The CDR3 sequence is CASSLADNYGYTF. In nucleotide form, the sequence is TGTGCCAGCAGTTTGGCGGACAATTATGGCTACACCTTC.